The source of this T cell receptor beta chain is a study of blood T cell repertoires in COVID-19. As for the study in general: Donors in the United States, Italy and Spain gave samples during acute or convalescent COVID-19. T cells, B-cell-depleted T cells, or PBMCs supplied cDNA or gDNA.

In the study's own analysis: Nucleated cell counts were estimated from reference gene primer amplification. Libraries were prepared by immunoSEQ multiplex PCR; TCRdb keeps only in-frame clonotypes and omits some of them. V and J calls and clone size are given by that table; D and trimming were obtained from the DNA. The profile shows more than 90,000 clones, 87% of them singletons. Germline lookup yields CDR1 MDHEN and CDR2 SYDVKM. The CDR3 is 14 amino acids. Losses at the gene ends were 5 bases for V and 6 bases for J; bases not matched to a gene: 8. This sequence originates from a human donor in a cohort sampled during active COVID-19. Sequenced sample: peripheral blood. V gene TRBV28 combines with J gene TRBJ2-3; 7 positions agree with TRBD2. The CDR3 DNA follows: TGTGCCAGCAGTAAGCGGGGTGGGAGGGATACGCAGTATTTT. It specifies CASSKRGGRDTQYF.